This T cell receptor beta chain was recorded in a study of blood T cells in healthy people across ages (dated by TCRdb to between 2014 and 2016). Broadly, across the study: In model experiments, template switching captured roughly one uniquely barcoded TCR beta cDNA molecule for every two T cells. The study measured age-related changes in TCR beta repertoire diversity using deep sequencing normalized with unique cDNA molecular identifiers. The donors were divided into four age groups: young (average about 15 years), middle-aged (over 35), aged (about 60) and long-lived (about 84). For two donors (one aged 18 to 29 and one aged 80 or older), the study analyzed two additional independent replicas of 1 million unique cDNA reads from the same blood draw.

Library generation was performed with 5' RACE. The run used an Illumina HiSeq 2500. The second PCR ran for roughly 7 to 12 cycles and used a J-beta primer mix along with a sample-barcoded 5' primer. A template-switch 5' adaptor carrying 12 random nucleotides introduced a unique molecular identifier onto each TCR beta cDNA molecule. At least 2.5 million CDR3-containing paired-end reads were obtained from each sample. First-strand cDNA was synthesized from all RNA with the Mint cDNA synthesis kit, primed by a TRBC-specific oligonucleotide. Following uracil-DNA glycosylase treatment, all cDNA underwent a first 18-cycle PCR with the universal primers M1SS and BC2_uni_R. On the study's bioinformatics: For normalization, 1 million high-quality reads were randomly selected from each sample, with every read carrying a distinct molecular identifier. Reads with shared molecular identifiers were discarded instead of being binned into consensus sequences. MiTCR, set to a Q25 quality threshold and the strictest error-elimination algorithm, was used for CDR3 identification, clonotype clustering and error correction. A nonparametric unseen species model with Euler transformation was used to estimate lower-bound total TCR beta diversity. Through fastp at Q25 and MiXCR, TCRdb rebuilt clones from the public reads, retaining in-frame beta chains. Every entry covers one CDR3 protein and lists the most common genes and DNA from its rows. TCRdb, not the authors, supplied the V and J calls. The sample table shows 760,000 or so distinct CDR3 sequences, and approximately 25% are seen once. Clones ranked in the top ten supply more than 7.5% of the sample.

Paper-wide results and their limitations: Because profiling used bulk unsorted PBMCs, naive and antigen-experienced compartments could not be compared conclusively. Estimates of total diversity based on one million sequenced T cells were regarded as lower bounds and as underestimates. Observed TCR beta diversity per million T cells fell roughly linearly with age, and a significant reduction was already apparent by age around 36. A strong correlation was found between observed TCR beta diversity and the percentage of naive T cells measured by flow cytometry. Compared with the aged group, more naive CD4+ T cells, fewer expanded clones and increased TCR diversity were shown by the long-lived group, suggesting age selection. Because donor CMV infection status was unknown, age-related changes in expanded clonotypes were potentially confounded.

In this sample, this clonotype turned up a few times. This receptor's antigen is unknown. No quality values exist for individual bases; no much larger clone is one base distant. CDR1 and CDR2 are drawn from the germline V gene: MGHRA, YSYEKL. Here V drops 0 bases and J drops 3 bases, and the junction holds 14 bases not matched to any gene. CDR3 length: 19 amino acids, cysteine to phenylalanine. The entry retains the CDR3 DNA only, 57 bases that are in frame from base 1. Donors were a few dozen systemically healthy Caucasian individuals from Russia aged roughly 6 to 100 years. Ten milliliters of peripheral blood were drawn from each donor into EDTA-treated Vacutainer tubes. Ficoll-Paque density-gradient centrifugation was used to isolate PBMCs, with at least 6 million obtained per sample. Trizol reagent was used to extract total RNA from the PBMCs, yielding at least 5.5 micrograms per sample. Naive CD45RAhigh/CD27high T cell percentages were measured by flow cytometry on a PBMC aliquot from every donor.

The sample was also linked to a second study, of T cells of mothers and their children. The second study's authors report: Donors were nine systemically healthy Caucasian individuals: three mothers and their six children. cDNA synthesis used all of the extracted RNA, with around 1.6 ug of RNA in each 15 ul reaction. In the second PCR, the M1S primer added sample barcodes and 2-4 random nucleotides. Each mother yielded over 8.5 million TCR beta CDR3 reads and each child 3 million or so reads. Thymic selection shapes the output of TCR recombination in a similar way in related and unrelated pairs, and inherited differences have a minor effect. Related mother-child pairs always showed normalized repertoire overlap that was slightly higher than in unrelated mother-child pairs, though the difference was never significant. Persistent microchimeric T cell clones were not detected, at a sensitivity of around 100 clones per million clonotypes. In the study, deep NGS was used to compare the TCR beta repertoires of mothers and children, and features distinguishing related mother-child pairs from unrelated individuals were sought. On average, the children were around 11 +/- 4 years old, while the mothers were around 40 +/- 4 years old. Libraries were sequenced on Illumina HiSeq 2000 with 100+100 nt paired-end reads after adapter ligation with NEBNext reagents. To prevent cross-contamination, the mother and child libraries were prepared one month apart and sequenced in separate runs. For each donor, between 500,000 and 2,000,000 distinct TCR beta clonotypes were identified. Naive TCR beta clonotypes were estimated from low-frequency clonotypes matched to each donor's FACS-determined naive share, without sorting.

Specimen: blood. This receptor was identified in a boy aged 10-17 years in good health. The chain was built from TRBV4-1 and TRBJ2-1; TRBD2 aligns with 7 central bases. The CDR3 region has the sequence CASSQDPSGEPFYYNEQFF. The nucleotides read TGCGCCAGCAGCCAAGATCCCAGCGGGGAACCGTTTTACTACAATGAGCAGTTCTTC.